This TCR beta chain is drawn from a study of T cells after yellow fever vaccination. This clonotype was counted many times. Its target is unknown. TCRdb re-analysed the 5' RACE reads in MiXCR, keeping a single row per CDR3 protein. The repertoire consists of about 120,000 distinct CDR3 sequences, with around 6.7% occurring once and the leading ten covering around 2.6%. The length of the CDR3 is 12 residues. V lost 8 bases and J 7 bases, leaving 9 bases between the germline ends. Notes on the study in general: Repertoires obtained by FACS sorting could include abundant clonotypes that entered as contaminants from the bulk population. Post-booster repertoires contained most primary-vaccination clones again (about 95% CD4, approximately 86% CD8).

V gene TRBV12-3 or TRBV12-4 combines with J gene TRBJ1-6; D is perhaps TRBD1 (5 bases). The material was CD4+ T cells sorted from PBMCs, obtained roughly 45 days after the first yellow fever vaccination. The receptor comes from a man aged 18 to 35 who received the YFV17D yellow fever vaccine. CDR3 in DNA: TGTGCCAGCCTGGGGGGGAATTCACCCCTCCACTTT. Its translation is CASLGGNSPLHF.